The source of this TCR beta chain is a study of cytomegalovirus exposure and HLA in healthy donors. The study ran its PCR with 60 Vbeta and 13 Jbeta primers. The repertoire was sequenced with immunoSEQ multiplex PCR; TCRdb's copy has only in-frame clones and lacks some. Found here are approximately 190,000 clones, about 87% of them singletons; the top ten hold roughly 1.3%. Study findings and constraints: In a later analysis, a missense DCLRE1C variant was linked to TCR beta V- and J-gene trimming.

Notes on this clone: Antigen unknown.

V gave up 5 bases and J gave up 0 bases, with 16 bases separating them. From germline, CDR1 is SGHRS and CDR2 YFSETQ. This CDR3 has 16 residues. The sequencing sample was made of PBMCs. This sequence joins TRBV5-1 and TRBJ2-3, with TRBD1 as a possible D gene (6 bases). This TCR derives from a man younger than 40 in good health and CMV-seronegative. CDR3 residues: CASRSRGSVSTDTQYF. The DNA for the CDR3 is TGCGCCAGCAGATCTAGGGGGAGTGTGAGCACAGATACGCAGTATTTT. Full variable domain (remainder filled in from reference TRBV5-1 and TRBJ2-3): KAGVTQTPRYLIKTRGQQVTLSCSPISGHRSVSWYQQTPGQGLQFLFEYFSETQRNKGNFPGRFSGRQFSNSRSEMNVSTLELGDSALYLCASRSRGSVSTDTQYFGPGTRLTVL.